This TCR beta chain was recorded in a study of PD-L1 blockade in urothelial cancer. Study-wide background: Patients took up atezolizumab at some point between 2014 and 2015 at 1,200 mg intravenously every 3 weeks. Samples of blood were analyzed 3 weeks (second dose) and 6 weeks after treatment start. Per blood sample, T cells had a median of approximately 150,000.

Study-wide points: Tumor-associated clones in blood expanded more at 3 weeks in durable-benefit patients.

This CDR3 has 16 residues. Germline CDR1 reads MNHNY; CDR2 reads SVGAGI (reference sequence). V shed 8 bases and J 6 bases; nucleotides not matched to a gene: 14. About this clone itself: Its specificity is not known.

The protocol was immunoSEQ multiplex PCR, while the TCRdb copy is restricted to in-frame clones and leaves out a portion. The sample shows tens of thousands of clones, about 88% of them seen only once. Sample time point: peripheral blood 6 weeks after treatment start. The source is a man between 60 and 75 years old with urothelial cancer. V usage is TRBV6-6 and J usage is TRBJ2-2, with 8 bases identical to TRBD2. The sequencing here drew on PBMCs, taken around atezolizumab (anti-PD-L1) treatment. CDR3 sequence: CASGMIGRGDAGELFF. CDR3 in DNA: TGTGCCAGCGGGATGATAGGGCGGGGGGATGCCGGGGAGCTGTTTTTT.